The entry below gives a single T cell receptor beta chain sequence along with its context. V was trimmed by 7 bases and J by 0 bases, leaving 10 bases between them. CDR3 length equals 14 residues. The germline V gene has CDR1 MDHEN and CDR2 SYDVKM. This entry is derived from a study of T cells in Graves' hyperthyroidism and ophthalmopathy. RNA transcripts provided the source from which TCR beta CDR3 regions were amplified. Initially, a first-round RT-PCR of the TCR CDR3 employed the HTBI primer set. MiXCR, applied by TCRdb to the multiplex PCR reads, yields one record per CDR3 protein. The table lists under 400,000 distinct CDR3 sequences, 16% of them singletons.

The specimen sequenced was blood. The clonotype comes from a man aged 30 to 45 with Graves' hyperthyroidism. This chain links TRBV28 with TRBJ1-5, with no clear D. CDR3 DNA sequence: TGTGCCAGCATTGCGCGGTATAGCAATCAGCCCCAGCATTTT. It codes for CASIARYSNQPQHF.